What follows is one TCR beta chain and its context. Its antigen specificity is not known. This may arise from a read error, as a much more abundant clone is one base away. TCRbeta-specific cDNA was reverse-transcribed from about 500 ng total RNA using a constant-region primer and ProtoScript II reverse transcriptase. The TCRbeta libraries were prepared through three rounds of nested multiplex PCR following a slightly modified ARM-PCR procedure. Each of the first two PCR rounds ran for around 11 cycles using multiplex TRBV1-TRBV30 forward primers together with a Cbeta reverse primer. A final 25-cycle PCR with Deep VentR polymerase added sample barcodes and Illumina adapters. Before sequencing, amplicons of 200-500 bp were gel-purified using a QIAquick gel extraction kit. The TCRbeta amplicons were sequenced with 250-bp paired-end reads on an Illumina HiSeq 2500. In the original analysis: To recover full CDR3 sequences, reads were quality-trimmed using Trimmomatic v0.33 and paired reads were then merged using FLASH v1.2.11. V, D and J germline segments were assigned to the rearranged TCRbeta sequences by MiGEC v1.2.1b. VDJtools v1.0.0 computed clonotype statistics and Shannon-Wiener diversity indices. Except for diversity analysis, only each sample's 250 most abundant clonotypes were used in subsequent analyses to reduce sampling bias. TCRdb itself trimmed the public reads at Q25 with fastp, ran MiXCR and retained productive beta chains. Under each unique CDR3 protein, matching rows form one entry showing the most common genes and DNA. TCRdb's processing, not the authors', yielded these V and J calls. The sample records about 320,000 distinct CDR3 sequences, approximately 60% of which are singletons. The ten largest clones represent roughly 8.6% of the sample.

The entry originates in a study of tumor-infiltrating lymphocytes in primary liver carcinoma (dated by TCRdb to 2016 to 2017). Some background on the complete study: Between late 2015 and early 2016, about five patients in China with histopathologically diagnosed primary liver carcinoma had their tumors surgically resected. Of the five patients, three men and two women aged 30 to 69 years, four had hepatocellular carcinoma and one had combined HCC and intrahepatic cholangiocarcinoma. The five patients had tumors staged T1-T3 N0M0, with maximum diameters ranging from roughly 4.2 to 11 cm. Samples yielded roughly 3.5 to 7.13 million productive TCRbeta reads; read depth did not differ significantly between tissue types. The study combined TCRbeta repertoire sequencing, expression microarrays and whole-exome sequencing across five regions of each liver tumor, with adjacent normal tissue and blood. A total of some 35 specimens from 5 patients went through TCRbeta repertoire sequencing, namely 25 tumor regions, 5 adjacent noncancerous liver tissues and 5 peripheral blood samples. Reproducibility between technical replicate repertoires was high, with correlation coefficients above 0.95 and mean shared-clone rates approximately 0.91. Results the study describes overall, beyond this receptor: Comparison of CD4+ and CD8+ T cell repertoires was precluded by the use of bulk unsorted samples. Only the TCR beta chain was sequenced, so true repertoire diversity is likely underestimated because unpaired alpha chains were not captured. The top 250 clones made up a significantly larger repertoire fraction in tumors than in blood (p = 0.039). Pairs of tumor regions showed greater repertoire overlap (mean roughly 35%) than tumor-adjacent pairs (roughly 17%) or tumor-blood pairs (roughly 15%), which is consistent with antigen-driven expansion. The study included only a few patients, and the authors note findings should be validated in a larger study.

TRIzol reagent was used to extract blood RNA from unsorted whole blood, while the DNeasy Blood & Tissue kit provided the germline DNA. Patients had chronic HBV infection and were treatment-naive at sampling. Before surgery, four milliliters of peripheral blood were collected into K2EDTA tubes. CDR1 and CDR2, per the germline V gene, are MNHEY and SVGEGT. Compared with germline, V lacks 8 bases and J lacks 5 bases; bases without a gene match: 19. The CDR3 numbers 17 residues from cysteine through phenylalanine. The only DNA kept is the CDR3, 51 bases in frame from the first base. The source of this sequence is a man aged 40-55 years with primary liver carcinoma and hepatitis B virus infection. The V gene is TRBV6-2 or TRBV6-3 and the J gene is TRBJ2-7, with 9 bases aligning to TRBD1. The sequencing sample was made of peripheral blood. The CDR3 region reads CASDHSSGTGRLDEQYF. The DNA is TGTGCCAGCGACCACTCTTCCGGGACAGGGCGTTTAGACGAGCAGTACTTC.